The clone carrying this T cell receptor (beta chain) has ten or more counts. What it binds is not known. This entry belongs to a study of T cells in Graves' hyperthyroidism and ophthalmopathy. Study-wide findings and caveats: Appearing also in blood were most of the thyroid clonotypes expanded above 0.001.

What was amplified from RNA transcripts were TCR beta CDR3 regions. During a first-round RT-PCR of the TCR CDR3, the HTBI primer set was used. TCRdb independently ran MiXCR on the multiplex PCR reads; one entry per CDR3 protein. Of approximately 410,000 distinct CDR3 sequences listed, roughly 14% were seen once; the top ten hold about 13%. The receptor was isolated from a man younger than 35 with Graves' ophthalmopathy. Sequenced sample: blood.

CDR3 region: CASSPGSTNEKLFF. In DNA, the CDR3 is TGTGCCAGCAGTCCAGGGTCAACTAATGAAAAACTGTTTTTT. The chain has TRBV12-3 or TRBV12-4 and TRBJ1-4; tentatively, D is TRBD1 (5 bases). Deletions cut 5 bases from V and 0 bases from J, with 7 bases between. The CDR3 sequence is 14 residues long.